The 19 T cell receptor beta chains listed next were all sequenced from one sample in a study of Tregs in tolerant kidney transplant recipients. Assay: immunoSEQ multiplex PCR; the TCRdb copy retains only in-frame clones and omits some. The repertoire holds approximately 47,000 clones, roughly 90% seen once, with around 16% in the top ten. Mixed chimerism was transient after nonmyeloablative marrow transplants from related graft donors. The sequenced sample was CD8+ T cells from blood (PBMCs), obtained 12 months after the transplant. These receptors were obtained from a human patient who received a combined kidney and bone marrow transplant. Some T cells may have come from the graft donor.

The chain recombines TRBV7-2 with TRBJ2-7; tentative D call: TRBD2 (5 bases). From germline, CDR1 is SGHTA and CDR2 FQGNSA. The CDR3 consists of 15 residues. V gave up 6 bases and J gave up 2 bases, with 17 bases separating them. The CDR3 spells CASRSWSGNPYEQYF. The CDR3 bases are TGTGCCAGCAGATCTTGGTCGGGAAACCCCTACGAGCAGTACTTC.

The chain carries TRBV7-6 and TRBJ2-1; D uncertain. V lost 6 bases and J lost 0, with 9 bases in between. The CDR3 contains 14 residues. Per germline, CDR1 SGHVS and CDR2 FNYEAQ. Here the CDR3 reads CASSSASSYNEQFF. For the CDR3, the DNA is TGTGCCAGCAGTTCAGCGAGCTCCTACAATGAGCAGTTCTTC.

V usage is TRBV5-1 and J usage is TRBJ2-5; 7 nucleotides agree with TRBD1. The closer fit of TRBJ2-7 to the DNA end suggests the J call may be wrong. The CDR3 runs 14 residues. The germline V gene has CDR1 SGHRS and CDR2 YFSETQ. CDR3 sequence reads: CASSYHAGGYEQYF. The CDR3 DNA sequence: TGCGCCAGCAGCTACCACGCAGGGGGCTACGAGCAGTACTTC.

The rearrangement joins TRBV27 to TRBJ2-7; 8 nucleotides align to TRBD2. The CDR3 consists of 14 residues. The germline V gene encodes CDR1 MNHEY and CDR2 SMNVEV (reference sequence). Trimming removed 5 bases from V and 4 bases from J; junction bases left unmatched: 7. The CDR3 bases are TGTGCCAGCAGTAAACTAGCGGATGCGTACGAGCAGTACTTC. Translated: CASSKLADAYEQYF.

The CDR3: CASSAGSSPGGIQDGYTF. The CDR3 DNA reads as TGTGCCAGCAGCGCCGGTTCCTCTCCGGGGGGTATTCAGGATGGCTACACCTTC. The chain carries TRBV9 and TRBJ1-2, with D perhaps matching TRBD1 (5 bases). Germline-derived CDR1 and CDR2 are SGDLS and YYNGEE. The CDR3 spans 18 residues. The germline V and J ends were trimmed by 3 bases and 6 bases, with 27 bases remaining between them.

The table lists this clone with a few counts. The V call is TRBV29-1, the J call TRBJ1-2, with 7 bases fitting TRBD1. V gave up 7 bases and J gave up 8 bases; unmatched junction bases: 7. Germline loops: CDR1 SQVTM, CDR2 ANQGSEA. The CDR3 spans 11 residues. CDR3: CSATGLKGYTF. As DNA, the CDR3 is TGCAGCGCGACAGGGCTCAAAGGCTACACCTTC.

This clone came up a few times. J is TRBJ2-5 and V is TRBV9; D possibly corresponds to TRBD2 (7 bases). The germline V and J ends were trimmed by 6 bases and 4 bases, with 13 bases remaining between them. The CDR3 contains 13 residues. The germline V gene has CDR1 SGDLS and CDR2 YYNGEE. CDR3 in DNA: TGTGCCAGCAACATGGGGGGGCCAGAGACCCAGTACTTC. Protein: CASNMGGPETQYF.

This clone is a singleton in its sample. The genes are TRBV19 and TRBJ2-5, with a possible D match to TRBD1 (6 bases). The germline CDR1 and CDR2 sequences are LNHDA and SQIVND (reference sequence). V lost 4 bases, J lost 2 bases, and 11 bases lay in between. This CDR3 spans 14 amino acids. In nucleotides, the CDR3 is TGTGCCAGTAGTAGCAGTCAGGGGCAAGAGACCCAGTACTTC. Protein: CASSSSQGQETQYF.

The chain carries TRBV4-3 and TRBJ2-5; no clear D gene. The J call is uncertain, as TRBJ2-7 better fits the DNA end. The CDR3 has 15 residues. Germline V gene data show CDR1 as LGHNA and CDR2 as YSLEER. The DNA for the CDR3 is TGCGCCAGCAGCCAAGGGTATTTGAGCTCCTACGAGCAGTACTTC. It codes for CASSQGYLSSYEQYF.

The chain recombines TRBV5-1 with TRBJ2-7; 9 bases fit TRBD1. This CDR3 region has 16 residues. V lost 3 bases, J lost 4 bases, and 11 bases stayed unmatched. The germline CDR1 and CDR2 sequences are SGHRS and YFSETQ. The CDR3 loop reads CASSWGPGQGVYEQYF. CDR3 bases: TGCGCCAGCAGCTGGGGACCGGGACAGGGCGTATACGAGCAGTACTTC.

V and J are TRBV19 and TRBJ2-7; 9 bases match TRBD1. V gave up 4 bases and J gave up 5 bases; unmatched junction bases: 3. Germline CDR1 LNHDA, CDR2 SQIVND (reference sequence). The CDR3 loop spans 13 amino acids. CDR3 residues: CASSTQGANEQYF. The CDR3 region has the DNA TGTGCCAGTAGTACACAGGGGGCCAACGAGCAGTACTTC.

The gene calls are TRBV7-9 and TRBJ2-7, with TRBD1 matching 12 bases. V was pared by 5 bases and J by 5 bases, with 10 bases of the junction left unmatched. The CDR3 runs to 16 residues. The germline V gene encodes CDR1 SEHNR and CDR2 FQNEAQ (reference sequence). The CDR3 here is CASSMNGDRGPNEQYF. The CDR3 DNA reads TGTGCCAGCAGCATGAACGGGGACAGGGGGCCTAACGAGCAGTACTTC.

The chain carries TRBV30 and TRBJ1-3, with TRBD1 matching 11 bases. From germline, CDR1 is GTSNPN and CDR2 SVGIG (reference sequence). V shed 1 base and J 0 bases; nucleotides not matched to a gene: 2. CDR3 length: 16 residues. CDR3 coding DNA: TGTGCCTGGAGTGCTGGGACAGGGGGCTCTGGAAACACCATATATTTT. Encoded protein: CAWSAGTGGSGNTIYF.

The V gene is TRBV7-9, the J gene TRBJ2-1; 7 bases agree with TRBD2. With 5 bases clipped from V and 0 bases from J, the junction kept 7 bases outside the gene matches. Germline CDR1 and CDR2: SEHNR and FQNEAQ (reference sequence). This CDR3 contains 16 residues. The CDR3 nucleotides are TGTGCCAGCAGCCCCTGGGGGGGGAGCTCCTACAATGAGCAGTTCTTC. Protein product: CASSPWGGSSYNEQFF.

V is TRBV27 and J is TRBJ1-1; D is unresolved. Germline CDR1 MNHEY, CDR2 SMNVEV (reference sequence). Trimming shortened V by 1 base and J by 4 bases, and 10 bases separated the two germline ends. The CDR3 contains 14 residues. CDR3 residues: CASSLYPGGTEAFF. In nucleotides, the CDR3 is TGTGCCAGCAGTTTATATCCAGGAGGCACTGAAGCTTTCTTT.

The rearrangement joins TRBV13 to TRBJ2-7, with 12 bases matching TRBD2. J lost 5 bases, V lost 4 bases, and 3 bases had no gene match. The CDR3 is 14 amino acids. Germline lookup yields CDR1 PRHDT and CDR2 FYEKMQ (reference sequence). DNA for the CDR3: TGTGCCAGCAGCTCCCGGACTAGCGGGGACGAGCAGTACTTC. Translating gives CASSSRTSGDEQYF.

The chain has TRBV14 and TRBJ1-1; D call uncertain. This CDR3 comprises 14 residues. Trimming pared 0 bases from V and 10 bases from J, leaving 15 bases between. Per germline, CDR1 SGHDN and CDR2 FVKESK. The CDR3 spells CASSQETLGSGAFF. DNA of the CDR3: TGTGCCAGCAGCCAAGAGACCCTGGGGAGTGGAGCTTTCTTT.

The V gene is TRBV10-3, the J gene TRBJ2-7, with 11 bases lining up with TRBD2. This CDR3 region has 15 residues. CDR1 ENHRY and CDR2 SYGVKD come from the germline V gene. V lost 7 bases, J lost 4 bases, and 9 bases stayed unmatched. The CDR3 reads CAIKAQLAGEYEQYF. In DNA, the CDR3 is TGTGCCATCAAGGCTCAACTAGCGGGAGAATACGAGCAGTACTTC.

Concerning this clone: Its ends do not fully match the called genes, so a read error is possible. The same CDR3 also results from other DNA sequences found in this sample. V usage is TRBV27 and J usage is TRBJ1-6; 8 bases align to TRBD1. In germline, CDR1 is MNHEY, CDR2 SMNVEV (reference sequence). This CDR3 is built from 15 residues. The CDR3 DNA sequence: TGTGCCAGCAGCCTTGGACAGGGCGCCAATTCCCCCCTCCACTTT. Protein product: CASSLGQGANSPLHF.